This T cell receptor (beta chain) stems from a study of shared clonotypes between healthy human individuals. Overall study: Each donor's CD8 memory used one plate, CD8 naive two, each CD4 subset three. Points from the study as a whole: Generally, naive subsets (rather than memory subsets) showed larger estimated richness.

Profiled with immunoSEQ multiplex PCR; TCRdb holds only in-frame clones, not every one. The repertoire includes 600,000 or so clones, 85% to 95% of them detected once, and about 0.11% sits in the top ten. Naive CD8 cells, CD45RO-negative and positively selected for CCR7, excluded terminally differentiated effector memory CD45RA+ cells. Trimming at V came to 0 bases and at J to 2 bases, leaving 6 bases not matched to a gene. This CDR3 has 16 amino acids. The germline V gene encodes CDR1 SGHAT and CDR2 FQNNGV. A remark on this clone: Antigen: not known.

The specimen was naive CD8+ T cells sorted from blood. The receptor comes from a woman in her twenties or thirties in good health. The J gene is TRBJ2-7, the V gene TRBV11-2, with TRBD2 matching over 8 bases. CDR3 residues: CASSLDPTGGTYEQYF. For the CDR3, the DNA is TGTGCCAGCAGCTTAGATCCGACGGGAGGGACCTACGAGCAGTACTTC.